This entry lists 26 T cell receptor beta chains sequenced from one sample in a study of human CD4 T cells and Enterobacteriaceae (dated by TCRdb to 2018 to 2020). Receptor libraries were prepared by the immunoSEQ multiplex PCR assay. Drawn from immuneACCESS, this table holds only the in-frame rearrangements with V and J called that TCRdb kept. Clones are partly lost; checked studies trace under half to an unresolved V gene and leave the rest unexplained. In all, the sample holds some 30,000 clones, and roughly four fifths of those were seen once. The biggest ten clones account for 1.7% of the sample. Memory CD4+ T cells were FACS-sorted on a FACSAria III to over 95% purity as all CD4+ cells other than CD45RA+CCR7+CD95- naive cells. Sequenced input: memory CD4+ T cells from blood. In light of the paper, this sample's cell subset or site label describes: total memory CD4 T cells sorted directly ex vivo, unstimulated. These receptors came from a human donor in good health.

The sample holds a few counts of this clone. Other DNA sequences in this sample translate to the same CDR3. The chain is built from TRBV7-2 and TRBJ2-7, with TRBD2 matching over 8 bases. The V gene end was trimmed by 5 bases and the J gene end by 2 bases; junction bases not matched to a gene: 8. The CDR3 length is 15 residues. CDR1 is SGHTA, CDR2 FQGNSA, per germline. The CDR3 sequence is CASSPPAGAAYEQYF. DNA of the CDR3: TGTGCCAGCAGCCCCCCAGCGGGAGCGGCCTACGAGCAGTACTTC.

The gene calls are TRBV19 and TRBJ2-1, with D perhaps matching TRBD2 (6 bases). The V end was cut by 4 bases, the J end by 0 bases, with 10 bases between. The CDR3 runs to 15 residues. Germline V gene sequence: CDR1 LNHDA, CDR2 SQIVND (reference sequence). The CDR3 loop reads CASSNRESSYNEQFF. The DNA of the CDR3 is TGTGCCAGTAGTAACCGGGAGTCCTCCTACAATGAGCAGTTCTTC.

This clone was recorded once. The V gene is TRBV7-3, the J gene TRBJ2-5, with 10 bases lining up with TRBD1. The CDR3 runs 14 residues. V gave up 4 bases and J gave up 5 bases; unmatched junction bases: 4. Germline CDR1 and CDR2: SGHTA and FQGTGA. CDR3 sequence reads: CASSSDRGHETQYF. The CDR3 DNA sequence: TGTGCCAGCAGCTCCGACAGGGGGCACGAGACCCAGTACTTC.

V and J are TRBV9 and TRBJ1-5; maybe TRBD1 (6 bases). The CDR3 contains 15 residues. Germline assignment: CDR1 SGDLS and CDR2 YYNGEE. V was pared by 0 bases and J by 5 bases, with 12 bases between. CDR3 coding DNA: TGTGCCAGCAGCGTAGGGGGAGGGGGAGATCAGCCCCAGCATTTT. It translates to CASSVGGGGDQPQHF.

By its share, this clone is medium-sized. This chain uses TRBV5-1 with TRBJ2-3; 12 bases agree with TRBD2. CDR1 and CDR2 (germline): SGHRS, YFSETQ. V dropped 3 bases and J dropped 4; count of bases not matched to a gene: 3. The CDR3 sequence is 15 residues long. The CDR3 sequence: CASSSLAGGADTQYF. The DNA of the CDR3 is TGCGCCAGCAGCTCCCTAGCGGGAGGGGCAGATACGCAGTATTTT.

The J gene is TRBJ2-1, the V gene TRBV5-4; weak D call: TRBD1 (5 bases). CDR1 is SGHNT, CDR2 YYREEE, per germline (reference sequence). The V and J ends lost 0 bases and 5 bases respectively, with 6 bases between them. The CDR3 extends over 13 amino acids. The CDR3 nucleotides are TGTGCCAGCAGCTTGGACAGGAACAATGAGCAGTTCTTC. Encoded protein: CASSLDRNNEQFF.

This chain uses TRBV5-1 with TRBJ1-1; 8 bases are a match to TRBD1. CDR3 length equals 15 residues. V shed 0 bases, J shed 8 bases, and the junction held 9 bases outside the gene matches. Germline V lookup: CDR1 SGHRS, CDR2 YFSETQ. CDR3 sequence: CASSLAEGGQGEAFF. CDR3 nucleotide sequence: TGCGCCAGCAGCTTGGCGGAAGGAGGACAGGGAGAAGCTTTCTTT. Filled out from reference TRBV5-1 and TRBJ1-1, the complete variable domain reads KAGVTQTPRYLIKTRGQQVTLSCSPISGHRSVSWYQQTPGQGLQFLFEYFSETQRNKGNFPGRFSGRQFSNSRSEMNVSTLELGDSALYLCASSLAEGGQGEAFFGQGTRLTVV.

This clone was recorded only once. The V gene is TRBV7-2, the J gene TRBJ2-7, with D perhaps TRBD1 or TRBD2 (5 bases each). CDR1 and CDR2 from the germline V gene are SGHTA and FQGNSA. CDR3 length: 14 amino acids. Trimming pared 5 bases from V and 2 bases from J, leaving 13 bases between. This CDR3 is CASSVRDGPYEQYF. In DNA form, the CDR3 reads TGTGCCAGCAGCGTCCGGGACGGACCCTACGAGCAGTACTTC.

The genes are TRBV29-1 and TRBJ1-1; tentative D call: TRBD1 (6 bases). Germline V CDR1 and CDR2: SQVTM, ANQGSEA. V lost 7 bases to trimming and J lost 1 base, with 16 bases between them. CDR3 size: 14 residues. The CDR3 spells CSAGTPRGNTEAFF. CDR3 nucleotide sequence: TGCAGCGCCGGGACACCCCGAGGGAACACTGAAGCTTTCTTT.

The chain combines TRBV7-2 with TRBJ2-3; 10 bases fit TRBD2. V lost 6 bases to trimming and J lost 1 base; unmatched junction nucleotides: 4. This CDR3 has 15 amino acids. Germline values: CDR1 SGHTA, CDR2 FQGNSA. In nucleotides, the CDR3 is TGTGCCAGCAGTTTTAGCGGGAGGCGCACAGATACGCAGTATTTT. This translates into CASSFSGRRTDTQYF.

The V call is TRBV29-1, the J call TRBJ2-3, with 9 bases aligning to TRBD1. This CDR3 is 13 amino acids long. Trimming removed 6 bases from V and 5 bases from J; junction bases left unmatched: 6. Germline lookup yields CDR1 SQVTM and CDR2 ANQGSEA. DNA of the CDR3: TGCAGCGTCCGGGACAGGGCTAAAGATACGCAGTATTTT. Translated, it gives CSVRDRAKDTQYF.

The genes are TRBV18 and TRBJ2-2, with 8 bases fitting TRBD1. V lost 3 bases and J lost 2; bases outside the gene matches: 11. This CDR3 has 18 residues. Germline CDR1 reads KGHSH; CDR2 reads LQKENI. Here the CDR3 reads CASSPGALTGVNTGELFF. CDR3 DNA sequence: TGTGCCAGCTCACCGGGCGCGTTGACAGGGGTAAACACCGGGGAGCTGTTTTTT.

V usage is TRBV5-4 and J usage is TRBJ1-4, with a possible D match to TRBD1 (5 bases). The V end lost 0 bases, the J end lost 7 bases, and 13 bases lay between the germline ends. The germline V gene encodes CDR1 SGHNT and CDR2 YYREEE (reference sequence). The CDR3 is 15 residues long. Written as DNA, the CDR3 is TGTGCCAGCAGCTTGGATGGGGGGAGAGGTGAAAAACTGTTTTTT. Translation gives CASSLDGGRGEKLFF.

This chain links TRBV5-1 with TRBJ2-5, with D maybe TRBD2 (6 bases). Germline CDR1 and CDR2: SGHRS and YFSETQ. This CDR3 is built from 17 residues. Trimming took 1 base from V and 0 from J, leaving 16 bases between them. The CDR3 sequence is CASSLSLAIGYQETQYF. The CDR3 coding sequence is TGCGCCAGCAGCTTGTCTCTAGCGATAGGGTACCAAGAGACCCAGTACTTC.

The rearrangement links TRBV10-3 to TRBJ2-2; the D gene could be TRBD1 or TRBD2 (6 bases each). The length of the CDR3 is 16 residues. V was shortened by 6 bases and J by 0 bases, with 14 bases between the two germline ends. Germline values: CDR1 ENHRY, CDR2 SYGVKD. The CDR3 bases are TGTGCCATCAGGGTAGGGGGGCAGTCGAACACCGGGGAGCTGTTTTTT. As protein: CAIRVGGQSNTGELFF.

The V call is TRBV5-1, the J call TRBJ2-1; the match to TRBD1 covers 8 bases. Per germline, CDR1 SGHRS and CDR2 YFSETQ. V shed 4 bases, J shed 0 bases, and the junction held 3 bases outside the gene matches. This CDR3 has 15 residues. The CDR3 here is CASSPTGASYNEQFF. The CDR3, as DNA: TGCGCCAGCAGCCCGACAGGGGCCTCCTACAATGAGCAGTTCTTC.

This rearrangement joins TRBV4-1 to TRBJ1-1, with D tentatively TRBD1 (6 bases). V lost 2 bases, J lost 6 bases, and 28 bases lay in between. Germline values: CDR1 MGHRA, CDR2 YSYEKL. The CDR3 covers 19 residues. The CDR3 protein is CASSQPLRTEVDGGPEAFF. The CDR3 DNA is TGCGCCAGCAGCCAACCTCTTCGGACAGAAGTCGACGGGGGGCCTGAAGCTTTCTTT.

The chain recombines TRBV19 with TRBJ2-6; D ambiguous. The germline CDR1 and CDR2 sequences are LNHDA and SQIVND (reference sequence). Trimming stripped 5 bases from V and 6 bases from J, with 11 bases between. The CDR3 has 14 residues. In DNA, the CDR3 is TGTGCCAGTAGTCTAAAGGGCGAGGCCAACGTCCTGACTTTC. The encoded protein is CASSLKGEANVLTF. Filled out from reference TRBV19 and TRBJ2-6, the complete variable domain reads DGGITQSPKYLFRKEGQNVTLSCEQNLNHDAMYWYRQDPGQGLRLIYYSQIVNDFQKGDIAEGYSVSREKKESFPLTVTSAQKNPTAFYLCASSLKGEANVLTFGAGSRLTVL.

J is TRBJ2-7 and V is TRBV21-1. TRBV21-1 is a pseudogene. The CDR3 loop spans 15 amino acids. The CDR3 DNA reads as TGTGCCAGCATCAATAATGGGGACGGGGCCTACGAGCAGTACTTC. Protein: CASINNGDGAYEQYF.

This clone was counted between two and nine times. The gene calls are TRBV10-3 and TRBJ2-3; 7 nucleotides match TRBD2. Germline assignment: CDR1 ENHRY and CDR2 SYGVKD. Unmatched junction bases numbered 9, after V lost 7 bases and J lost 2 bases. CDR3 length: 15 residues. The DNA for the CDR3 is TGTGCCATCATGTCCCGGGAGGTCGCCACAGATACGCAGTATTTT. Translating it yields CAIMSREVATDTQYF.

This chain uses TRBV5-1 with TRBJ2-7, with 7 bases that match TRBD1. The CDR3 consists of 13 residues. Trimming removed 4 bases from V and 3 bases from J; junction bases left unmatched: 4. CDR1 is SGHRS, CDR2 YFSETQ, per germline. CDR3 region: CASSPGQLYEQYF. The CDR3 DNA follows: TGCGCCAGCAGCCCGGGACAGCTCTACGAGCAGTACTTC.

V and J are TRBV28 and TRBJ2-1; no clear D gene. This CDR3 is 11 amino acids long. Trimming left V 7 bases short and J 1 base short, with 2 bases between. Per the germline V gene, CDR1 is MDHEN and CDR2 is SYDVKM. The CDR3 sequence: CASISYNEQFF. Here the CDR3 DNA reads TGTGCCAGCATTTCCTACAATGAGCAGTTCTTC.

The V and J genes are TRBV18 and TRBJ2-5; TRBD1 agrees at 8 bases. Germline V gives CDR1 KGHSH, CDR2 LQKENI. J was trimmed by 4 bases and V by 6 bases; bases with no gene match: 10. The CDR3 runs 15 residues. The CDR3 loop is CASSRGRGQGETQYF. The CDR3 coding sequence is TGTGCCAGCTCCCGTGGCAGGGGGCAGGGAGAGACCCAGTACTTC.

The CDR3, as DNA: TGTGCCAGCAGCTTGCGACTTCTCTTAGCGGGGAGCACAGATACGCAGTATTTT. Encoded protein: CASSLRLLLAGSTDTQYF. V is TRBV5-4 and J is TRBJ2-3, with 8 bases matching TRBD2. The CDR3 consists of 18 residues. CDR1 SGHNT and CDR2 YYREEE come from the germline V gene (reference sequence). The ends lost 1 base at V and 0 bases at J; junction bases unmatched: 10.

The chain links TRBV6-1 to TRBJ1-6; no reliable D call. Germline CDR1 MNHNS, CDR2 SASEGT. CDR3 length: 14 amino acids. V was pared by 2 bases and J by 9 bases, with 11 bases between. CDR3 in DNA: TGTGCCAGCAGTGAACAAGGGTTTGGTTCACCCCTCCACTTT. Protein product: CASSEQGFGSPLHF.

The CDR3 DNA sequence: TGTGCCAGCAGTGCGGGGACAGGGGCAGATACGCAGTATTTT. Translation: CASSAGTGADTQYF. The genes are TRBV6-1 and TRBJ2-3; 10 nucleotides align to TRBD1. After removal of 4 bases from V and 4 bases from J, the junction contained 2 bases not matched to a gene. There are 14 residues in the CDR3. CDR1 and CDR2 from the germline V gene are MNHNS and SASEGT.